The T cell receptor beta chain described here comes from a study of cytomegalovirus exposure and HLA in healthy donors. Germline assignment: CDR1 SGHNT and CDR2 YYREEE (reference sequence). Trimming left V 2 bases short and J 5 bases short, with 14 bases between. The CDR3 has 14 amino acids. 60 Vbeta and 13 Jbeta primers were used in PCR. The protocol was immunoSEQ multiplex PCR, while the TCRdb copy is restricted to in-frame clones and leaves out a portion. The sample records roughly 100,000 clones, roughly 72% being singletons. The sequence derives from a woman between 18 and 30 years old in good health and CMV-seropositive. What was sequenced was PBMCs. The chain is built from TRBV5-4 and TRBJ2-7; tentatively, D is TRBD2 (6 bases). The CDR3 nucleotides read TGTGCCAGCAGCTTTAGTGGGGGAGGAAACGAGCAGTACTTC. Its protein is CASSFSGGGNEQYF.